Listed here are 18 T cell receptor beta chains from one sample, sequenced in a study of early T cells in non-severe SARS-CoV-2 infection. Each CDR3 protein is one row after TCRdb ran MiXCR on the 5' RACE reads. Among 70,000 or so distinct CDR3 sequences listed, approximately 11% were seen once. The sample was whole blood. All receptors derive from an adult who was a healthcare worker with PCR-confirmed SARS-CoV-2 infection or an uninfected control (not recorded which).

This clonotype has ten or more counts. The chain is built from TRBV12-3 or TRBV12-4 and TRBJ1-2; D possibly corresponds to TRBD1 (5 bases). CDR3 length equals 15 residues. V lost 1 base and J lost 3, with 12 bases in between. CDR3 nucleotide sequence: TGTGCCAGCAGTTTAGGGGGGGTCCGCGACTATGGCTACACCTTC. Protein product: CASSLGGVRDYGYTF.

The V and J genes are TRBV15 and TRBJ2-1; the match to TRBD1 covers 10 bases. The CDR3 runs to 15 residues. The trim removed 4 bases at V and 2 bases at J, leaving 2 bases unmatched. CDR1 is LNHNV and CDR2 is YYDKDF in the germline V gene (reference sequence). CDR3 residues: CATSKGQGTYNEQFF. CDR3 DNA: TGTGCCACCAGCAAGGGACAGGGGACCTACAATGAGCAGTTCTTC. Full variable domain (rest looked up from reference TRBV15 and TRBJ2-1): DAMVIQNPRYQVTQFGKPVTLSCSQTLNHNVMYWYQQKSSQAPKLLFHYYDKDFNNEADTPDNFQSRRPNTSFCFLDIRSPGLGDTAMYLCATSKGQGTYNEQFFGPGTRLTVL.

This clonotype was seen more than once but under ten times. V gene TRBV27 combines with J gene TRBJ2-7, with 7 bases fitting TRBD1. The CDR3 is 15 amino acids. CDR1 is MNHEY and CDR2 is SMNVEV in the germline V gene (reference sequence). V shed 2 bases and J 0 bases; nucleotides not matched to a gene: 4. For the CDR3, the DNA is TGTGCCAGCAGTTTAAGGACAGGCGACTCCTACGAGCAGTACTTC. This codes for CASSLRTGDSYEQYF.

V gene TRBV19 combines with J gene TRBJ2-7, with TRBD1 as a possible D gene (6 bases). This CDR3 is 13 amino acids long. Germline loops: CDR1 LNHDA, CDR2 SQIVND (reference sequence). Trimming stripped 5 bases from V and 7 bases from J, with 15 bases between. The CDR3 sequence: CASSLQGSREQYF. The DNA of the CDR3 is TGTGCCAGTAGTCTGCAGGGGTCTCGGGAGCAGTACTTC.

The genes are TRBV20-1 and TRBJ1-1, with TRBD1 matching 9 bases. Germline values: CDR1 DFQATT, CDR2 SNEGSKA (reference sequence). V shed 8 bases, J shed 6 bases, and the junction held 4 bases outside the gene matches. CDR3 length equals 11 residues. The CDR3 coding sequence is TGCAGTCCACAGGGGGCTGCTGAAGCTTTCTTT. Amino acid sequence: CSPQGAAEAFF.

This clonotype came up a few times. The CDR3 protein is CASSQPSSGRTDETQYF. Written as DNA, the CDR3 is TGTGCCAGCAGCCAACCTTCTAGCGGGAGGACTGACGAGACCCAGTACTTC. The chain links TRBV3-1 to TRBJ2-5; 11 nucleotides align to TRBD2. Germline CDR1 reads LGHDT; CDR2 reads YNNKEL (reference sequence). The CDR3 has 17 residues. After removal of 2 bases from V and 5 bases from J, the junction contained 10 bases not matched to a gene.

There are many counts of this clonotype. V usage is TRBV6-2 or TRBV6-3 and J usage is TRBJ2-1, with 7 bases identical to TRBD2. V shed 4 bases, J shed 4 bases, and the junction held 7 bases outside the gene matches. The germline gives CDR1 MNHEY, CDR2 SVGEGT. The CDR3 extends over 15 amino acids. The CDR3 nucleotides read TGTGCCAGCAGTTTAGTAGCGGGCGAATACAATGAGCAGTTCTTC. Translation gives CASSLVAGEYNEQFF.

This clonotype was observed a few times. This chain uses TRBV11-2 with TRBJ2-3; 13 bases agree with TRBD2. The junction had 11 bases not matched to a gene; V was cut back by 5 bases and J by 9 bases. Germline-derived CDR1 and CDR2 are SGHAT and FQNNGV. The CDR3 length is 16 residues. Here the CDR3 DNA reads TGTGCCAGCAGCGCCCGACTAGCGGGAGGCAGAGGCACGCAGTATTTT. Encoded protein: CASSARLAGGRGTQYF.

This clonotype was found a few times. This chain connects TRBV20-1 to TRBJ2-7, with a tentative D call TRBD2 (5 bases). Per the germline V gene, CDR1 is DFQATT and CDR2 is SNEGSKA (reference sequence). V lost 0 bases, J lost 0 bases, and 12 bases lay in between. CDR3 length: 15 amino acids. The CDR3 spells CSARDRTRYSYEQYF. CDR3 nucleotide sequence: TGCAGTGCTAGAGATCGCACTAGGTACTCCTACGAGCAGTACTTC.

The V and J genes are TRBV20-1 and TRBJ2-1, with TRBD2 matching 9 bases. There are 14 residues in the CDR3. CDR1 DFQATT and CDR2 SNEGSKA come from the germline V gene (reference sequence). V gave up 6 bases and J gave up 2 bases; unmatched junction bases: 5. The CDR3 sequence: CSANLAGAYNEQFF. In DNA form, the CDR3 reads TGCAGTGCCAATTTAGCGGGAGCCTACAATGAGCAGTTCTTC.

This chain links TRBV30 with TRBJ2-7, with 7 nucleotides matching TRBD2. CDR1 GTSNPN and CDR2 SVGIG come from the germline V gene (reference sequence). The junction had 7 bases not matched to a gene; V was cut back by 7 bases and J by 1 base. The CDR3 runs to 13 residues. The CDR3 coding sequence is TGTGCCTCTATCAGCGGGGTTTCCTACGAGCAGTACTTC. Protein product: CASISGVSYEQYF. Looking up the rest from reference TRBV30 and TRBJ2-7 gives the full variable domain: SQTIHQWPATLVQPVGSPLSLECTVEGTSNPNLYWYRQAAGRGLQLLFYSVGIGQISSEVPQNLSASRPQDRQFILSSKKLLLSDSGFYLCASISGVSYEQYFGPGTRLTVT.

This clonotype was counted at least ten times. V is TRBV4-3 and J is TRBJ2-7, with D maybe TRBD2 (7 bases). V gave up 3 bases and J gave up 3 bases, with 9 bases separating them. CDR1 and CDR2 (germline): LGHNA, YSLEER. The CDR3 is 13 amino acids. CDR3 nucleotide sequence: TGCGCCAGCAGCCAGGGGGGGCTCTACGAGCAGTACTTC. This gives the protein CASSQGGLYEQYF.

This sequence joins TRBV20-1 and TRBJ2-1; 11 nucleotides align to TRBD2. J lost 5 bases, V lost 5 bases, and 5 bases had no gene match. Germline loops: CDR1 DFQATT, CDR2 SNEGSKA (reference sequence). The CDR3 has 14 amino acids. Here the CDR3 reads CSAPPGLADNEQFF. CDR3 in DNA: TGCAGTGCTCCCCCGGGACTAGCGGACAATGAGCAGTTCTTC.

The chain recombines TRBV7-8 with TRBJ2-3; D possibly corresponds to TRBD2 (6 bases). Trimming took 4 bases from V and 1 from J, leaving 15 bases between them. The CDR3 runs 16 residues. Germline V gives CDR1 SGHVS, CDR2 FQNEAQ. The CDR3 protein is CASSWSLASGTDTQYF. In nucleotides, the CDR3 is TGTGCCAGCAGCTGGAGTTTGGCTAGCGGCACAGATACGCAGTATTTT.

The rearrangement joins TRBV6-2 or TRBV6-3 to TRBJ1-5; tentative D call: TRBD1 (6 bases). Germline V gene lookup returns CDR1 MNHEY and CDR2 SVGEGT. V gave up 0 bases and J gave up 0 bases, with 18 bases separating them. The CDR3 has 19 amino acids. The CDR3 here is CASSYSDRLESISNQPQHF. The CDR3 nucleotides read TGTGCCAGCAGTTACTCCGACAGGTTGGAATCTATTAGCAATCAGCCCCAGCATTTT.

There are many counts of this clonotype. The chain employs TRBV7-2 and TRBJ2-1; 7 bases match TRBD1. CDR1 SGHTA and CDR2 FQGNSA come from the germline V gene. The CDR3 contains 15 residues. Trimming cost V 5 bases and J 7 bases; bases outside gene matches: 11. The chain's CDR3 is CASSQRQGLSNEQFF. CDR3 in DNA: TGTGCCAGCAGCCAAAGACAGGGCCTTTCGAATGAGCAGTTCTTC.

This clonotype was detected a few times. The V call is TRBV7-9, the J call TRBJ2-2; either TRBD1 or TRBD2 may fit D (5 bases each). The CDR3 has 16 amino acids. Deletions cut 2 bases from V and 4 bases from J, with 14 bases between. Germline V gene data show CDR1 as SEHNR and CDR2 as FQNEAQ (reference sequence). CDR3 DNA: TGTGCCAGCAGCTTACTGACCGCCGGGGCCACCGGGGAGCTGTTTTTT. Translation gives CASSLLTAGATGELFF. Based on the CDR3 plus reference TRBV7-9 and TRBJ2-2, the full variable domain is DTGVSQNPRHKITKRGQNVTFRCDPISEHNRLYWYRQTLGQGPEFLTYFQNEAQLEKSRLLSDRFSAERPKGSFSTLEIQRTEQGDSAMYLCASSLLTAGATGELFFGEGSRLTVL.

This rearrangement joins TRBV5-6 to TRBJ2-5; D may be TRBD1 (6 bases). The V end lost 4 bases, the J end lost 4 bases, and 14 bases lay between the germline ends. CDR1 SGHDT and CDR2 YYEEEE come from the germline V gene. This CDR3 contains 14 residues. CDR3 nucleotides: TGTGCCAGCAGCGTTCAGGGGTCCCCAGAGACCCAGTACTTC. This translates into CASSVQGSPETQYF.